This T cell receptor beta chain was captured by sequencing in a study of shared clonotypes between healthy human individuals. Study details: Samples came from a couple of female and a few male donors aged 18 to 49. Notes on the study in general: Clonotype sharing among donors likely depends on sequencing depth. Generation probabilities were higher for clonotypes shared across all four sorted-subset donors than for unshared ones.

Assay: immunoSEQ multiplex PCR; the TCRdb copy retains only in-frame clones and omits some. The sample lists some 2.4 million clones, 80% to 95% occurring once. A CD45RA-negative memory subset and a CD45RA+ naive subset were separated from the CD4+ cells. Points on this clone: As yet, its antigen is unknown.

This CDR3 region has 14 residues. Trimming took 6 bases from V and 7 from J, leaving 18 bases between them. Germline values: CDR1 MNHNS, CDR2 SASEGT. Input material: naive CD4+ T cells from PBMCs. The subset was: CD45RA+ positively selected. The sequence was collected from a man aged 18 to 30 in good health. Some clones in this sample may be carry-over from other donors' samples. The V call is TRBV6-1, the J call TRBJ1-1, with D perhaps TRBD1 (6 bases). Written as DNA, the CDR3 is TGTGCCAGCAGAAGTTTTACAGGGTTAATTGAAGCTTTCTTT. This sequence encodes CASRSFTGLIEAFF.